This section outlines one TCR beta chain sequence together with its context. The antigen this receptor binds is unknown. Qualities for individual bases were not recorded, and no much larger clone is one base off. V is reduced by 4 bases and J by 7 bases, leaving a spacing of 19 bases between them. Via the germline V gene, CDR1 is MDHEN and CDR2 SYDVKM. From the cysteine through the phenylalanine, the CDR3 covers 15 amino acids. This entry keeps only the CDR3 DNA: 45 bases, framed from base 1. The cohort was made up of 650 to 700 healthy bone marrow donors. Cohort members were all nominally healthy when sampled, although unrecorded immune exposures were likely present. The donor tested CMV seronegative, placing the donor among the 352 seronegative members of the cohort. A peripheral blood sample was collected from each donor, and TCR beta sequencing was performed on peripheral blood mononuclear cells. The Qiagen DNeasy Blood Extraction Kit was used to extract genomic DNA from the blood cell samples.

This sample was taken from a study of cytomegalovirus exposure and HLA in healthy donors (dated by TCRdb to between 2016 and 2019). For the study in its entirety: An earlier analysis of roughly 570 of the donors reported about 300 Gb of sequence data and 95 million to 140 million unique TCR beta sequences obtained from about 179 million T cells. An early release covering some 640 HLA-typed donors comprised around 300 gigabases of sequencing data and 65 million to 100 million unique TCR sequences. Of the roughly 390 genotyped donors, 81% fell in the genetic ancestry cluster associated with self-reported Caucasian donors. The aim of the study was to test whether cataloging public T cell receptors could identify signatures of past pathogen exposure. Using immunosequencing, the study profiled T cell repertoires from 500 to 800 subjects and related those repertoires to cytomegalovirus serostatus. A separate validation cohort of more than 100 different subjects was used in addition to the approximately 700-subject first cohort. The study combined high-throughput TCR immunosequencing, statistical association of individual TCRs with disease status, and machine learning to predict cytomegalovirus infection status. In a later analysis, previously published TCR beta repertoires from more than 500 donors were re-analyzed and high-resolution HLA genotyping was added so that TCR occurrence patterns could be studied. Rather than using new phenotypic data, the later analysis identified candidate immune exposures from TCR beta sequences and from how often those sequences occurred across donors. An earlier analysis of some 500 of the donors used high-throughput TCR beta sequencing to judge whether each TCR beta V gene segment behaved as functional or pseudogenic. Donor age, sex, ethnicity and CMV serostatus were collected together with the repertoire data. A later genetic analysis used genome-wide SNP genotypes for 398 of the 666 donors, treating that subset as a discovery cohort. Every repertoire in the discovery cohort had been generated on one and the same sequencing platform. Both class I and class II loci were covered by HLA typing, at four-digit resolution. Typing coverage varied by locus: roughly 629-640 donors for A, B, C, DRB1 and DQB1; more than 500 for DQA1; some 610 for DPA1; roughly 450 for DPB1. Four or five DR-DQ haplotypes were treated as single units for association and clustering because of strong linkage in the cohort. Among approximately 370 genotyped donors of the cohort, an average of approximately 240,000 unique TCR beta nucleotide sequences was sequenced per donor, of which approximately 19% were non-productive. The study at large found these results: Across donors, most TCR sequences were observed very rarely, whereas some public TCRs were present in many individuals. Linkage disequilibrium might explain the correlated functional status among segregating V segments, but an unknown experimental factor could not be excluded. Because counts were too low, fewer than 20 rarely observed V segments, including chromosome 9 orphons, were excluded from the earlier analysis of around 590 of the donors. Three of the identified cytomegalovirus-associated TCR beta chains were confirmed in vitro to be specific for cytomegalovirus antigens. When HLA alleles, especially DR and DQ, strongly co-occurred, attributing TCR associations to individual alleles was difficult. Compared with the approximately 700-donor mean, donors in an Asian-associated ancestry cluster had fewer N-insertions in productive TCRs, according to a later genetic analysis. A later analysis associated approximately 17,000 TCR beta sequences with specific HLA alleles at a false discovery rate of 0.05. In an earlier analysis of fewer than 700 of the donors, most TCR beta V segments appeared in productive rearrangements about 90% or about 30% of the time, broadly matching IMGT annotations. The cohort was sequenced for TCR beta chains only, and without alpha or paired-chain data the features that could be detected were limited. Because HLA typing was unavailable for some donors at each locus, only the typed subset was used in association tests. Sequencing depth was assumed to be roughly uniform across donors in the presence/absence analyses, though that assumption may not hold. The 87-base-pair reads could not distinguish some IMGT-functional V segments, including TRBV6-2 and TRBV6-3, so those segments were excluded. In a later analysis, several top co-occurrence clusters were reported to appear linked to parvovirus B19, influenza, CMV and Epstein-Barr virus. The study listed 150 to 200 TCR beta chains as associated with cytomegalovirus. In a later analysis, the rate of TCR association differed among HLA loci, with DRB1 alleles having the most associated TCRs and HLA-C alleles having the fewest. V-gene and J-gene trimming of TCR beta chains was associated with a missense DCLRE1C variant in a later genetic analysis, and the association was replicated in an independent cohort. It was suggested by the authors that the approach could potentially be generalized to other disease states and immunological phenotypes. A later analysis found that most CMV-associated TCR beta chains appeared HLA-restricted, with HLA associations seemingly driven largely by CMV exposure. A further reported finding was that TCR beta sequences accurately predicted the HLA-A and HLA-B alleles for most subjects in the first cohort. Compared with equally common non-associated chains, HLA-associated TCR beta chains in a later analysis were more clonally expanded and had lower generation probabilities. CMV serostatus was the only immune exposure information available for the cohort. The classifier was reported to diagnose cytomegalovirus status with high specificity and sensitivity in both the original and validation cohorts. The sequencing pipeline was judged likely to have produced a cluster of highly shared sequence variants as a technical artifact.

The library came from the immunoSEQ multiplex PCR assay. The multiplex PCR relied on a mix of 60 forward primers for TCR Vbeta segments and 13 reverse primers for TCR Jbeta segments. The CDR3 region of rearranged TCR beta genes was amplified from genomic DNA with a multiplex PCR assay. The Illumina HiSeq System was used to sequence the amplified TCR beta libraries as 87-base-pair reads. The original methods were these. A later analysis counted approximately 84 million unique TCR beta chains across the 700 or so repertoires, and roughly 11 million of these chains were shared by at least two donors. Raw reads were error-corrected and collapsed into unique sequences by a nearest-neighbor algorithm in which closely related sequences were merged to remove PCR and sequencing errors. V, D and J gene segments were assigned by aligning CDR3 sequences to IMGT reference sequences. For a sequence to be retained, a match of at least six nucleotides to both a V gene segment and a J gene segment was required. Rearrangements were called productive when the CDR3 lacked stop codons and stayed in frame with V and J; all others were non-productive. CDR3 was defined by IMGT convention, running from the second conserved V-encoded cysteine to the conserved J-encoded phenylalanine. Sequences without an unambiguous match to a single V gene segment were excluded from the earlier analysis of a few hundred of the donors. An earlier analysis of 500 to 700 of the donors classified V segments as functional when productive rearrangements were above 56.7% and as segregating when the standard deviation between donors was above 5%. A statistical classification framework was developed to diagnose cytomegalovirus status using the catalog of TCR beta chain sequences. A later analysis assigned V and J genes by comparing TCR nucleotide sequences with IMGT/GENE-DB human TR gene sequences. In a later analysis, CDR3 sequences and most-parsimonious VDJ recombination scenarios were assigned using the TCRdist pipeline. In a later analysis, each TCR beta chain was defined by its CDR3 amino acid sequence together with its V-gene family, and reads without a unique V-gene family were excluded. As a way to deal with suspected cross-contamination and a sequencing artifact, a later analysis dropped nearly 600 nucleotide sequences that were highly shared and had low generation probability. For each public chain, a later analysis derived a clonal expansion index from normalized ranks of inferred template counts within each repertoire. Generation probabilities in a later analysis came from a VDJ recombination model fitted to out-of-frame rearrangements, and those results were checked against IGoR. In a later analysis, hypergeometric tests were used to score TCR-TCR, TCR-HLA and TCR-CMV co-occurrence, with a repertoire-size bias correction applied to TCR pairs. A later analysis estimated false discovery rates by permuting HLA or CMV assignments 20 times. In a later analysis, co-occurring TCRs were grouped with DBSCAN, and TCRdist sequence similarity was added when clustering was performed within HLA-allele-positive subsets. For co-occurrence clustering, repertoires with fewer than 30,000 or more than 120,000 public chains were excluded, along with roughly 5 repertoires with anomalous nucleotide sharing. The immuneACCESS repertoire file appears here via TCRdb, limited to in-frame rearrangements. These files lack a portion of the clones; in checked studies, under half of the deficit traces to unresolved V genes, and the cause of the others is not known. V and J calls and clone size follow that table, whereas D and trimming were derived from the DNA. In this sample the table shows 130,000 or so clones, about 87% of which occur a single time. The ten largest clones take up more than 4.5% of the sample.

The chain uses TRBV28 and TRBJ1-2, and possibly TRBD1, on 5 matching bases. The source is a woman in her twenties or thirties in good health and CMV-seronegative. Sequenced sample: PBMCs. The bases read TGTGCCAGCAGTTCCGCCGGTGGGGCCGCCGGTGGCTACACCTTC. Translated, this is CASSSAGGAAGGYTF.